A single sample is the source of the 14 T cell receptor beta chains below, sequenced in a study of identical twins. TCRdb reprocessed the 5' RACE reads with MiXCR, giving one entry per CDR3 protein. This sample has about 730,000 distinct CDR3 sequences, with 21% found just once. The same sample was also used in a study of T cells expressing NK-cell markers.

Sequenced input: PBMCs. Receptor source: a woman between 18 and 29 years old in good health.

This clonotype was counted at least ten times. This rearrangement joins TRBV5-1 to TRBJ1-1; D not certain. The CDR3 is made up of 14 amino acids. V lost 1 base to trimming and J lost 0 bases, with 7 bases between them. Germline CDR1 SGHRS, CDR2 YFSETQ. The CDR3 DNA reads as TGCGCCAGCAGCTTGAGAACAGTGAACACTGAAGCTTTCTTT. Its protein is CASSLRTVNTEAFF.

This clonotype came up a few times. This chain uses TRBV11-2 with TRBJ1-1; D not certain. CDR3 size: 15 residues. Trimming cost V 5 bases and J 5 bases, with 18 bases left between them. The germline V gene has CDR1 SGHAT and CDR2 FQNNGV. The CDR3 spells CASSPWGEWRTEAFF. In DNA, the CDR3 is TGTGCCAGCAGCCCCTGGGGAGAGTGGCGGACTGAAGCTTTCTTT.

The chain joins TRBV9 to TRBJ2-5; D gene uncertain. The CDR3 is 14 residues long. V lost 1 base to trimming and J lost 3 bases, with 10 bases between them. In germline, CDR1 is SGDLS, CDR2 YYNGEE. CDR3 nucleotides: TGTGCCAGCAGCGTATCAATTGGGGAAGAGACCCAGTACTTC. It translates to CASSVSIGEETQYF.

This chain joins TRBV29-1 and TRBJ1-1, with a possible D match to TRBD1 (6 bases). Germline CDR1 and CDR2: SQVTM and ANQGSEA. This CDR3 contains 11 residues. V lost 7 bases to trimming and J lost 4 bases, with 10 bases between them. The CDR3 here is CSGTGSTEAFF. In DNA, the CDR3 is TGCAGCGGAACAGGGAGCACTGAAGCTTTCTTT.

The chain uses TRBV29-1 and TRBJ2-7; D possibly corresponds to TRBD1 (6 bases). Germline values: CDR1 SQVTM, CDR2 ANQGSEA. The CDR3 runs 12 residues. The V end was cut by 6 bases, the J end by 2 bases, with 11 bases between. The CDR3 nucleotides are TGCAGCGTGGTTGGGGACACCTACGAGCAGTACTTC. Amino acids: CSVVGDTYEQYF.

The chain recombines TRBV12-3 or TRBV12-4 with TRBJ2-3; 9 nucleotides agree with TRBD2. Trimming at V came to 5 bases and at J to 2 bases, leaving 5 bases not matched to a gene. This CDR3 comprises 15 residues. The CDR3 DNA follows: TGTGCCAGCAGTCCCATAGCGGGGGCCACAGATACGCAGTATTTT. This encodes CASSPIAGATDTQYF.

The V gene is TRBV7-9, the J gene TRBJ1-1; D is perhaps TRBD1 (6 bases). The length of the CDR3 is 14 residues. Germline V gene data show CDR1 as SEHNR and CDR2 as FQNEAQ (reference sequence). With 2 bases removed from V and 3 bases from J, the gap between germline ends came to 10 bases. The CDR3 spells CASSLIGGDTEAFF. The CDR3 region has the DNA TGTGCCAGCAGCTTAATAGGGGGGGACACTGAAGCTTTCTTT.

This clonotype was observed once. The chain joins TRBV4-1 to TRBJ2-7; 7 bases agree with TRBD2. The V segment lost 3 bases and the J segment 0 bases; nucleotides outside the gene matches: 8. This CDR3 spans 16 amino acids. The germline V gene encodes CDR1 MGHRA and CDR2 YSYEKL. CDR3 region: CASSHFARTSSYEQYF. The CDR3 bases are TGCGCCAGCAGCCACTTCGCCCGGACTAGCTCCTACGAGCAGTACTTC.

This clonotype was detected many times. V gene TRBV5-1 combines with J gene TRBJ2-2; D unclear. V lost 0 bases to trimming and J lost 2 bases, with 5 bases between them. Germline V CDR1 and CDR2: SGHRS, YFSETQ. The CDR3 spans 14 residues. The CDR3 bases are TGCGCCAGCAGCTTGGCCGAAAACACCGGGGAGCTGTTTTTT. Translation: CASSLAENTGELFF.

Only a few counts were recorded for this clonotype. This chain uses TRBV2 with TRBJ2-7; D is unresolved. This CDR3 region has 11 residues. The V gene lost 6 bases and the J gene lost 7 bases, with 10 bases spanning the gap. Per the germline V gene, CDR1 is SNHLY and CDR2 is FYNNEI. In DNA, the CDR3 is TGTGCCAGCAGCAGACTGGAGGAGCAGTACTTC. It is translated as CASSRLEEQYF. The entire variable domain, with the rest obtained from reference TRBV2 and TRBJ2-7, is as follows: EPEVTQTPSHQVTQMGQEVILRCVPISNHLYFYWYRQILGQKVEFLVSFYNNEISEKSEIFDDQFSVERPDGSNFTLKIRSTKLEDSAMYFCASSRLEEQYFGPGTRLTVT.

The chain combines TRBV20-1 with TRBJ2-2; TRBD2 is a possible D gene (5 bases). Germline assignment: CDR1 DFQATT and CDR2 SNEGSKA (reference sequence). The CDR3 has 15 amino acids. V lost 5 bases to trimming and J lost 1 base, with 14 bases between them. CDR3 in amino acids: CSARTFKGNTGELFF. CDR3 bases: TGCAGTGCTCGGACTTTTAAGGGGAACACCGGGGAGCTGTTTTTT.

V and J are TRBV10-3 and TRBJ2-7; 15 bases align to TRBD2. Per the germline V gene, CDR1 is ENHRY and CDR2 is SYGVKD. The CDR3 length is 15 residues. The V segment lost 8 bases and the J segment 2 bases; nucleotides outside the gene matches: 4. The CDR3 is CAIGGLAGGTYEQYF. CDR3 DNA sequence: TGTGCCATCGGGGGACTAGCGGGGGGAACCTACGAGCAGTACTTC.

The gene calls are TRBV29-1 and TRBJ2-1; D gene unclear. This CDR3 is built from 12 residues. Germline V CDR1 and CDR2: SQVTM, ANQGSEA. Deletions cut 4 bases from V and 7 bases from J, with 11 bases between. The CDR3 region is CSVVAGGNEQFF. CDR3 sequence (DNA): TGCAGCGTTGTAGCTGGTGGGAATGAGCAGTTCTTC.

V usage is TRBV2 and J usage is TRBJ2-6; D gene unclear. V was pared by 7 bases and J by 1 base, with 8 bases between. The CDR3 is 14 amino acids. Per germline, CDR1 SNHLY and CDR2 FYNNEI. The CDR3 loop is CASKGSSGANVLTF. DNA for the CDR3: TGTGCCAGCAAGGGATCTTCTGGGGCCAACGTCCTGACTTTC.